The 23 T cell receptor beta chains below all came from one sample that was sequenced in a study of cytomegalovirus exposure and HLA in healthy donors (dated by TCRdb to about 2017). The library was produced with the immunoSEQ multiplex PCR assay. For the multiplex PCR, a mixture combining 60 forward primers for TCR Vbeta segments and 13 reverse primers for TCR Jbeta segments was used. The table comes from immuneACCESS by way of TCRdb, which keeps in-frame sequences with V and J called. Part of the clones is missing from these tables; in studies checked, under half for an unresolved V gene and the rest for unknown reasons. This sample gives around 100,000 clones in total; approximately 78% of them show up just once. The top ten constitute around a fifth of the sample. The sample was PBMCs. The origin of the receptors is a man aged 30-40 years in good health and CMV-seropositive.

This chain links TRBV6-1 with TRBJ2-2; TRBD1 matches 9 bases. The CDR3 is 16 residues long. Trimming cost V 3 bases and J 3 bases; bases outside gene matches: 5. Germline lookup yields CDR1 MNHNS and CDR2 SASEGT. The DNA for the CDR3 is TGTGCCAGCAGTGAGCCGGGACAGGGTGACACCGGGGAGCTGTTTTTT. This gives the protein CASSEPGQGDTGELFF.

The V and J genes are TRBV9 and TRBJ2-3; 7 bases line up with TRBD1. Losses at the gene ends were 3 bases for V and 5 bases for J; bases not matched to a gene: 3. In germline, CDR1 is SGDLS, CDR2 YYNGEE. The CDR3 contains 13 residues. For the CDR3, the DNA is TGTGCCAGCAGCGCTGCAGGGGGAGATACGCAGTATTTT. It translates to CASSAAGGDTQYF.

The chain links TRBV5-4 to TRBJ2-5, with unresolved D. Trimming took off 6 bases at V and 4 bases at J, with 16 bases between the two ends. This CDR3 is built from 14 residues. CDR1 is SGHNT, CDR2 YYREEE, per germline (reference sequence). The CDR3 protein is CASTPRLEVETQYF. The CDR3, as DNA: TGTGCCAGCACCCCTAGGCTAGAGGTAGAGACCCAGTACTTC.

This chain uses TRBV5-1 with TRBJ1-1, with D perhaps matching TRBD1 (5 bases). Germline CDR1 and CDR2: SGHRS and YFSETQ. The CDR3 runs to 16 residues. V was clipped by 3 bases and J by 3 bases, with 18 bases between them. The CDR3 loop reads CASSSGGDLTYTEAFF. For the CDR3, the DNA is TGCGCCAGCAGCTCTGGAGGGGATCTAACGTACACTGAAGCTTTCTTT.

This clone was observed a single time. V is TRBV6-1 and J is TRBJ2-7; 7 bases map to TRBD2. The CDR3 loop spans 15 amino acids. V was pared by 5 bases and J by 3 bases, with 10 bases of the junction left unmatched. Germline V gene lookup returns CDR1 MNHNS and CDR2 SASEGT. The CDR3 DNA is TGTGCCAGCAGTAGCCTAGGACTAGTGTACTACGAGCAGTACGTC. This translates into CASSSLGLVYYEQYV.

This clone came up many times. The chain recombines TRBV25-1 with TRBJ1-2, with D tentatively TRBD1 (6 bases). Germline V gene lookup returns CDR1 MGHDK and CDR2 SYGVNS. This CDR3 region has 11 residues. V was clipped by 8 bases and J by 6 bases, with 10 bases between them. In DNA form, the CDR3 reads TGTGCCAGCGTAGGGGGAAATGGCTACACCTTC. Translated: CASVGGNGYTF.

The chain joins TRBV12-5 to TRBJ1-5; D not certain. The V gene lost 1 base and the J gene lost 4 bases, with 8 bases spanning the gap. This CDR3 has 14 residues. Germline CDR1 and CDR2: LGHNT and FRNRAP. The CDR3 here is CASGLDRQNQPQHF. CDR3 in DNA: TGTGCTAGTGGTTTGGACAGACAAAATCAGCCCCAGCATTTT.

V is TRBV4-2 and J is TRBJ2-7, with TRBD2 identical over 8 bases. The trim removed 1 base at V and 0 bases at J, leaving 14 bases unmatched. CDR1 is LGHNA, CDR2 YNFKEQ, per germline. The CDR3 extends over 19 amino acids. The DNA of the CDR3 is TGTGCCAGCAGCCAAGGGTCCGCAACTAGCGGCCATAGCTCCTACGAGCAGTACTTC. Encoded protein: CASSQGSATSGHSSYEQYF.

This clone was detected a few times. The chain links TRBV7-9 to TRBJ2-2; no definite D call. Trimming took off 4 bases at V and 0 bases at J, with 6 bases between the two ends. CDR1 and CDR2 (germline): SEHNR, FQNEAQ (reference sequence). There are 14 residues in the CDR3. The CDR3 is CASSYDSNTGELFF. Here the CDR3 DNA reads TGTGCCAGCAGCTACGACTCGAACACCGGGGAGCTGTTTTTT.

This clone is a singleton in its sample. Other DNA sequences in the sample encode the same CDR3. The chain combines TRBV5-1 with TRBJ2-1; TRBD2 matches 10 bases. CDR1 SGHRS and CDR2 YFSETQ come from the germline V gene. V shed 4 bases and J 3 bases; nucleotides not matched to a gene: 4. CDR3 size: 15 residues. The CDR3 DNA reads TGCGCCAGCAGCCCTTTAGCGGGGGGCTACAATGAGCAGTTCTTC. Protein product: CASSPLAGGYNEQFF.

This clone appeared a few times. This chain connects TRBV28 to TRBJ2-1, with 11 bases matching TRBD2. V gave up 5 bases and J gave up 7 bases; unmatched junction bases: 4. From germline, CDR1 is MDHEN and CDR2 SYDVKM. The CDR3 length is 14 residues. This chain's CDR3 is CASSVAGGHNEQFF. CDR3 DNA: TGTGCCAGCAGTGTAGCGGGAGGGCATAATGAGCAGTTCTTC. Together with reference TRBV28 and TRBJ2-1, the CDR3 gives the full variable domain: DVKVTQSSRYLVKRTGEKVFLECVQDMDHENMFWYRQDPGLGLRLIYFSYDVKMKEKGDIPEGYSVSREKKERFSLILESASTNQTSMYLCASSVAGGHNEQFFGPGTRLTVL.

The chain couples TRBV5-4 to TRBJ2-5; the D is unclear. Germline V gene data show CDR1 as SGHNT and CDR2 as YYREEE (reference sequence). The V end was cut by 9 bases, the J end by 5 bases, with 11 bases between. This CDR3 is built from 11 residues. Here the CDR3 DNA reads TGTGCCACTCAACAGATCGAGACCCAGTACTTC. It translates to CATQQIETQYF.

This chain connects TRBV19 to TRBJ1-2; 7 nucleotides align to TRBD1. CDR1 and CDR2 from the germline V gene are LNHDA and SQIVND (reference sequence). Trimming took 7 bases from V and 8 from J; bases not matched to a gene: 10. The CDR3 totals 13 residues. The CDR3 protein is CASKPGQTGGYTF. In DNA, the CDR3 is TGTGCCAGTAAGCCGGGACAGACGGGCGGCTACACCTTC.

The chain uses TRBV2 and TRBJ2-5; D gene unclear. In germline, CDR1 is SNHLY, CDR2 FYNNEI. Trimming took 4 bases from V and 2 from J, leaving 8 bases between them. The CDR3 runs to 13 residues. CDR3 in DNA: TGTGCCAGCAGTGCGGAGCGACAAGAGACCCAGTACTTC. Its translation is CASSAERQETQYF.

This chain uses TRBV6-6 with TRBJ1-1, with unresolved D. The CDR3 extends over 16 amino acids. From germline, CDR1 is MNHNY and CDR2 SVGAGI (reference sequence). Trimming cost V 9 bases and J 1 base, with 21 bases left between them. CDR3 DNA sequence: TGTGCCAGTTGCCGAGGCGGAGGGTCTAGGAACACTGAAGCTTTCTTT. Protein: CASCRGGGSRNTEAFF.

The chain has TRBV7-2 and TRBJ2-2; no definite D call. Trimming removed 1 base at V and 6 bases at J, with 9 bases between. Germline V gene data show CDR1 as SGHTA and CDR2 as FQGNSA. The CDR3 consists of 14 residues. In nucleotides, the CDR3 is TGTGCCAGCAGCTTAGAACGGTGGTCCGGGGAGCTGTTTTTT. The encoded protein is CASSLERWSGELFF.

The chain joins TRBV11-2 to TRBJ2-3; D is ambiguous. Trimming took 1 base from V and 0 from J, leaving 8 bases between them. Germline V CDR1 and CDR2: SGHAT, FQNNGV. The CDR3 length is 15 residues. This chain's CDR3 is CASSLVQASTDTQYF. DNA for the CDR3: TGTGCCAGCAGCTTAGTGCAGGCTAGCACAGATACGCAGTATTTT.

The chain couples TRBV6-1 to TRBJ1-2, with 7 bases that match TRBD1. This CDR3 is 14 amino acids long. The germline CDR1 and CDR2 sequences are MNHNS and SASEGT. V dropped 6 bases and J dropped 4; count of bases not matched to a gene: 8. The DNA for the CDR3 is TGTGCCAGCAGGGCTAGACAGGGAGGCTATGGCTACACCTTC. Its translation is CASRARQGGYGYTF.

This clone was picked up a small number of times. The chain carries TRBV28 and TRBJ1-1; D gene ambiguous. Between the trimmed V and J ends, which lost 8 bases and 3 bases, there was a span of 25 bases. The CDR3 length is 17 residues. The germline V gene has CDR1 MDHEN and CDR2 SYDVKM. CDR3 sequence reads: CASHGRRERVRDTEAFF. The CDR3 nucleotides read TGTGCCAGCCATGGGCGCCGTGAGAGGGTTAGGGACACTGAAGCTTTCTTT.

The chain has TRBV27 and TRBJ2-1, with D uncertain. Trimming took off 2 bases at V and 3 bases at J, with 5 bases between the two ends. Germline loops: CDR1 MNHEY, CDR2 SMNVEV (reference sequence). The CDR3 is 13 amino acids. The CDR3 protein is CASSLDFYNEQFF. The CDR3, as DNA: TGTGCCAGCAGTTTAGACTTCTACAATGAGCAGTTCTTC.

This chain joins TRBV5-6 and TRBJ2-7; the match to TRBD1 covers 7 bases. J gave up 6 bases and V 0 bases, and 12 bases lay outside the gene matches. The CDR3 has 16 residues. Per the germline V gene, CDR1 is SGHDT and CDR2 is YYEEEE. CDR3 coding DNA: TGTGCCAGCAGCTTGGCCCTTCATGGACAGGCGTCCGAGCAGTACTTC. It yields the protein CASSLALHGQASEQYF.

J is TRBJ1-6 and V is TRBV7-2; 7 positions agree with TRBD1. From germline, CDR1 is SGHTA and CDR2 FQGNSA. With 5 bases clipped from V and 8 bases from J, the junction kept 6 bases outside the gene matches. The CDR3 length is 14 residues. The CDR3 coding sequence is TGTGCCAGCAGCGCACGACAGGGAGATTCACCCCTCCACTTT. Protein product: CASSARQGDSPLHF.

This rearrangement joins TRBV29-1 to TRBJ2-7; the match to TRBD1 covers 12 bases. The V gene's germline CDR1 is SQVTM and CDR2 ANQGSEA. The CDR3 has 14 residues. V lost 3 bases and J lost 5; bases outside the gene matches: 5. The CDR3 DNA sequence: TGCAGCGTTGATCTCGGGACAGGGGGCGACGAGCAGTACTTC. It encodes CSVDLGTGGDEQYF.